The clone carrying this T cell receptor (beta chain) was seen many times. The source material, RNA transcripts, was used to amplify TCR beta CDR3 regions. The primer set for the first-round RT-PCR of the TCR CDR3 was HTBI. TCRdb fed the multiplex PCR reads into MiXCR, producing one record per CDR3 protein. The profile covers approximately 530,000 distinct CDR3 sequences, with around 20% appearing a single time and 47% taken by the ten largest. Among ophthalmopathy patients, the Clinical Activity Score reached at least 3, the NOSPECS grade reached at least 4, and duration remained under 3 months. Exclusion criteria comprised uncontrolled infection, other autoimmune disease, pregnancy or lactation. The authors obtained PBMCs from roughly 10 ml of fresh peripheral blood. These data come from a study of T cells in Graves' hyperthyroidism and ophthalmopathy. Study information: The blood sample was taken at first diagnosis, before treatment began.

The V gene's germline CDR1 is MDHEN and CDR2 SYDVKM. The CDR3 loop spans 14 amino acids. With 5 bases clipped from V and 6 bases from J, the junction kept 10 bases outside the gene matches. This clonotype was sampled from a man between 40 and 49 years old with Graves' ophthalmopathy. V and J are TRBV28 and TRBJ2-7; 7 bases line up with TRBD1. Specimen: blood. CDR3 DNA sequence: TGTGCCAGCAGTCGGTCCGGGACAGCAACCGAGCAGTACTTC. Protein: CASSRSGTATEQYF.